This is a list of T cell receptor beta chains from one sample in a study of early T cells in non-severe SARS-CoV-2 infection. MiXCR, run by TCRdb on the 5' RACE reads, gives a single entry per CDR3 protein. The sample includes tens of thousands of distinct CDR3 sequences, more than 10% of them seen just once. Sequences were obtained from whole blood. All receptors come from an adult who was a healthcare worker with PCR-confirmed SARS-CoV-2 infection or an uninfected control (not recorded which). Both conserved end residues are part of each CDR3. Fields, in order: J gene, V gene, clone size, CDR3 protein. Clone size appears in some rows only: once, few, many, or a class for an expanded clone.

J gene: TRBJ1-2
V gene: TRBV19
clone size: -
CDR3 protein: CASSIAPNYGYTF

J gene: TRBJ2-2
V gene: TRBV7-6
clone size: -
CDR3 protein: CASSFLGSERENGELFF

J gene: TRBJ2-1
V gene: TRBV7-2
clone size: many
CDR3 protein: CASGGGPGDNEQFF

J gene: TRBJ2-2
V gene: TRBV7-2
clone size: many
CDR3 protein: CASSPGRELFF

J gene: TRBJ2-7
V gene: TRBV20-1
clone size: -
CDR3 protein: CSARRWEGAGSEQYF

J gene: TRBJ1-1
V gene: TRBV3-1
clone size: many
CDR3 protein: CASSSRSPRDTEAFF

J gene: TRBJ2-5
V gene: TRBV28
clone size: -
CDR3 protein: CASSRGDGETQYF

J gene: TRBJ1-6
V gene: TRBV15
clone size: many
CDR3 protein: CATSRDSNNSPLHF

J gene: TRBJ2-1
V gene: TRBV30
clone size: many
CDR3 protein: CAWSRTRILEQFF

J gene: TRBJ2-7
V gene: TRBV7-8
clone size: -
CDR3 protein: CASSFVGGRALDEQYF

J gene: TRBJ2-5
V gene: TRBV9
clone size: many
CDR3 protein: CASSVGESETQYF

J gene: TRBJ2-6
V gene: TRBV12-3/TRBV12-4
clone size: medium-sized
CDR3 protein: CAIRGGQAVSGANVLTF

J gene: TRBJ2-4
V gene: TRBV9
clone size: few
CDR3 protein: CASSVGRGEGNIQYF

J gene: TRBJ2-3
V gene: TRBV29-1
clone size: many
CDR3 protein: CSVDRGGRGSTDTQYF

J gene: TRBJ2-1
V gene: TRBV29-1
clone size: -
CDR3 protein: CSVESYEQFF

J gene: TRBJ1-4
V gene: TRBV28
clone size: few
CDR3 protein: CASTEQFNEKLFF

J gene: TRBJ2-5
V gene: TRBV5-1
clone size: few
CDR3 protein: CASSNGQKEETQYF

J gene: TRBJ2-7
V gene: TRBV19
clone size: few
CDR3 protein: CASSIGQTLSYEQYF

J gene: TRBJ1-5
V gene: TRBV20-1
clone size: many
CDR3 protein: CSARVQGIRNQPQHF

J gene: TRBJ1-1
V gene: TRBV28
clone size: few
CDR3 protein: CASRADRVNTEAFF

J gene: TRBJ1-1
V gene: TRBV12-3/TRBV12-4
clone size: many
CDR3 protein: CASSFQGGANTEAFF

J gene: TRBJ2-3
V gene: TRBV10-2
clone size: few
CDR3 protein: CASGSGVDTQYF

J gene: TRBJ2-7
V gene: TRBV7-3
clone size: -
CDR3 protein: CASSLAGTGGYYEQYF

J gene: TRBJ2-6
V gene: TRBV5-1
clone size: many
CDR3 protein: CASSLAGRGQGANVLTF

J gene: TRBJ1-5
V gene: TRBV18
clone size: few
CDR3 protein: CASSPDGGQPQHF

J gene: TRBJ2-2
V gene: TRBV7-3
clone size: -
CDR3 protein: CASSLISSGRPDTGELFF

J gene: TRBJ2-2
V gene: TRBV25-1
clone size: many
CDR3 protein: CASGTSRGTGELFF

J gene: TRBJ2-7
V gene: TRBV29-1
clone size: few
CDR3 protein: CSAGTSSGGRYEQYF

J gene: TRBJ2-3
V gene: TRBV20-1
clone size: -
CDR3 protein: CSARDHLASSTDTQYF